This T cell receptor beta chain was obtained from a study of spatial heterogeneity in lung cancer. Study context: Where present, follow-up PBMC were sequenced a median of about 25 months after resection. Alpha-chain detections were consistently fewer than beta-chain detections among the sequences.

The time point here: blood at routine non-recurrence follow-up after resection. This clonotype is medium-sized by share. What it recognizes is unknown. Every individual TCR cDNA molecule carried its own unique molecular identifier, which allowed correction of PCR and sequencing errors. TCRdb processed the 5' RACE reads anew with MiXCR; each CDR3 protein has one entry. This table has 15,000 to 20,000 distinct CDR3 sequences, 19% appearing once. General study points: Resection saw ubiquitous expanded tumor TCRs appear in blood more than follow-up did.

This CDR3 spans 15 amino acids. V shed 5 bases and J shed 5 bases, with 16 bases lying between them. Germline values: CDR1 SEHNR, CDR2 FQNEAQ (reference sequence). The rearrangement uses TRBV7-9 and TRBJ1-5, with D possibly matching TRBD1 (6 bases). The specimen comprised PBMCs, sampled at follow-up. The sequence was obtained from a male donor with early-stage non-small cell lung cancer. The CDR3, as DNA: TGTGCCAGCAGCCCTACAGGGTCTGGGGATCAGCCCCAGCATTTT. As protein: CASSPTGSGDQPQHF. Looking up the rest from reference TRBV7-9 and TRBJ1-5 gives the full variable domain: DTGVSQNPRHKITKRGQNVTFRCDPISEHNRLYWYRQTLGQGPEFLTYFQNEAQLEKSRLLSDRFSAERPKGSFSTLEIQRTEQGDSAMYLCASSPTGSGDQPQHFGDGTRLSIL.